This T cell receptor beta chain comes out of a study of beta chain features in type 1 diabetes. The whole isolated RNA underwent reverse transcription, so sequencing captured expressed TCRB transcripts. The table came from immunoSEQ multiplex PCR; TCRdb's copy has only in-frame clones and leaves some out. Of 900,000 or so clones listed, under 20% are singletons. This sequence was found in a woman aged 18-29 years in good health. Input material: naive CD4+ T cells from blood.

The CDR3 reads CASSLGGAPQPQHF. The CDR3 coding sequence is TGTGCCAGCAGCCTAGGAGGAGCTCCTCAGCCCCAGCATTTT. The chain is built from TRBV7-2 and TRBJ1-5, with D hard to call. In germline, CDR1 is SGHTA, CDR2 FQGNSA. The CDR3 consists of 14 residues. Trimming cost V 5 bases and J 6 bases, with 14 bases left between them.